These 10 T cell receptor beta chains share one sample of origin, sequenced in a study of STAT5B mutations in CD4+ large granular lymphocyte leukemia (dated by TCRdb to between 2021 and 2024). Library preparation was by the immunoSEQ multiplex PCR assay. TCRdb carries this immuneACCESS record with in-frame sequences only. Its versions omit some clonotypes, under half of them owing to an unresolved V gene in the studies checked, with the rest unexplained. Here the sample has some 40,000 clones; approximately 85% occur a single time. The ten most abundant clones make up under 1.5% of the sample. The sequenced sample was CD4+ T cells from blood buffy coats. These receptors were obtained from a human donor in good health.

This clone occurred once. The rearrangement joins TRBV9 to TRBJ2-7; 12 nucleotides align to TRBD1. The CDR3 is 15 residues long. The V gene's germline CDR1 is SGDLS and CDR2 YYNGEE. J lost 5 bases, V lost 4 bases, and 7 bases had no gene match. This chain's CDR3 is CASSPAGQGANEQYF. The CDR3 DNA reads as TGTGCCAGCAGCCCAGCGGGACAGGGGGCCAACGAGCAGTACTTC.

The V and J genes are TRBV7-8 and TRBJ1-4; TRBD1 matches 7 bases. The length of the CDR3 is 16 residues. Germline V gene data show CDR1 as SGHVS and CDR2 as FQNEAQ. V was clipped by 4 bases and J by 5 bases; unmatched bases: 10. The CDR3 DNA reads TGTGCCAGCAGCTCATACGACAGGGTAGTAAATGAAAAACTGTTTTTT. This sequence encodes CASSSYDRVVNEKLFF. Filled out from reference TRBV7-8 and TRBJ1-4, the complete variable domain reads GAGVSQSPRYKVAKRGQDVALRCDPISGHVSLFWYQQALGQGPEFLTYFQNEAQLDKSGLPSDRFFAERPEGSVSTLKIQRTQQEDSAVYLCASSSYDRVVNEKLFFGSGTQLSVL.

The chain has TRBV5-6 and TRBJ2-2; 10 bases agree with TRBD1. V lost 4 bases, J lost 5 bases, and 5 bases stayed unmatched. The germline V gene encodes CDR1 SGHDT and CDR2 YYEEEE. The CDR3 is 15 residues long. The CDR3, as DNA: TGTGCCAGCAGCACGGGACAGGGGAGAACCGGGGAGCTGTTTTTT. Protein: CASSTGQGRTGELFF. Full variable domain (missing parts from reference TRBV5-6 and TRBJ2-2): DAGVTQSPTHLIKTRGQQVTLRCSPKSGHDTVSWYQQALGQGPQFIFQYYEEEERQRGNFPDRFSGHQFPNYSSELNVNALLLGDSALYLCASSTGQGRTGELFFGEGSRLTVL.

The CDR3 here is CASSLETPISYNEQFF. In DNA, the CDR3 is TGCGCCAGCAGCTTGGAAACTCCTATCTCCTACAATGAGCAGTTCTTC. The chain joins TRBV5-1 to TRBJ2-1; no firm D call. The CDR3 loop spans 16 amino acids. Germline V gives CDR1 SGHRS, CDR2 YFSETQ. Trimming took 0 bases from V and 0 from J, leaving 10 bases between them.

This sequence joins TRBV19 and TRBJ2-2; tentative D call: TRBD2 (5 bases). Trimming shortened V by 5 bases and J by 4 bases, and 11 bases separated the two germline ends. The CDR3 runs 14 residues. CDR1 and CDR2 from the germline V gene are LNHDA and SQIVND (reference sequence). The CDR3 sequence: CASSVGLPTGELFF. CDR3 nucleotide sequence: TGTGCCAGTAGTGTTGGACTCCCCACCGGGGAGCTGTTTTTT.

This clone has more than one count but fewer than ten. The chain has TRBV19 and TRBJ1-6, with D tentatively TRBD1 (5 bases). Germline assignment: CDR1 LNHDA and CDR2 SQIVND (reference sequence). The CDR3 totals 14 residues. V was shortened by 9 bases and J by 6 bases, with 15 bases between the two germline ends. The CDR3 DNA is TGTGCCAGCCCATGGTGGGGGGGTAATTCACCCCTCCACTTT. Protein product: CASPWWGGNSPLHF. The full variable domain, completed using reference TRBV19 and TRBJ1-6, is DGGITQSPKYLFRKEGQNVTLSCEQNLNHDAMYWYRQDPGQGLRLIYYSQIVNDFQKGDIAEGYSVSREKKESFPLTVTSAQKNPTAFYLCASPWWGGNSPLHFGNGTRLTVT.

The CDR3 spells CATSRDGQGIYEQYF. CDR3 sequence (DNA): TGTGCCACCAGCAGAGATGGCCAGGGGATCTACGAGCAGTACTTC. V gene TRBV15 combines with J gene TRBJ2-7, with a possible D match to TRBD1 (6 bases). Germline V lookup: CDR1 LNHNV, CDR2 YYDKDF (reference sequence). This CDR3 is 15 amino acids long. V lost 0 bases and J 3 bases, leaving 12 bases between the germline ends.

The J gene is TRBJ2-7, the V gene TRBV11-3, with TRBD2 identical over 11 bases. CDR3 length: 14 amino acids. CDR1 is SGHNT and CDR2 is YENEEA in the germline V gene. V shed 6 bases, J shed 8 bases, and the junction held 9 bases outside the gene matches. The DNA of the CDR3 is TGTGCCAGCAGGGAGACTAGCGGGAATGTACAGCAGTACTTC. Translation gives CASRETSGNVQQYF. The variable domain in full, with the rest retrieved from reference TRBV11-3 and TRBJ2-7, is EAGVVQSPRYKIIEKKQPVAFWCNPISGHNTLYWYLQNLGQGPELLIRYENEEAVDDSQLPKDRFSAERLKGVDSTLKIQPAELGDSAVYLCASRETSGNVQQYFGPGTRLTVT.

This rearrangement joins TRBV6-1 to TRBJ1-1, with 8 bases matching TRBD1. Trimming at V came to 8 bases and at J to 1 base, leaving 0 bases not matched to a gene. Germline assignment: CDR1 MNHNS and CDR2 SASEGT. The CDR3 consists of 12 residues. The CDR3, as DNA: TGTGCCAGCGACAGGGGGAACACTGAAGCTTTCTTT. Its protein product is CASDRGNTEAFF.

This clone was picked up one time. The chain has TRBV6-5 and TRBJ2-7, with TRBD1 matching 7 bases. The germline V gene encodes CDR1 MNHEY and CDR2 SVGAGI. This CDR3 is 14 amino acids long. V lost 5 bases to trimming and J lost 4 bases; unmatched junction nucleotides: 8. In DNA form, the CDR3 reads TGTGCCAGCAGTACCGGGACAGAGACTTACGAGCAGTACTTC. Its protein is CASSTGTETYEQYF.